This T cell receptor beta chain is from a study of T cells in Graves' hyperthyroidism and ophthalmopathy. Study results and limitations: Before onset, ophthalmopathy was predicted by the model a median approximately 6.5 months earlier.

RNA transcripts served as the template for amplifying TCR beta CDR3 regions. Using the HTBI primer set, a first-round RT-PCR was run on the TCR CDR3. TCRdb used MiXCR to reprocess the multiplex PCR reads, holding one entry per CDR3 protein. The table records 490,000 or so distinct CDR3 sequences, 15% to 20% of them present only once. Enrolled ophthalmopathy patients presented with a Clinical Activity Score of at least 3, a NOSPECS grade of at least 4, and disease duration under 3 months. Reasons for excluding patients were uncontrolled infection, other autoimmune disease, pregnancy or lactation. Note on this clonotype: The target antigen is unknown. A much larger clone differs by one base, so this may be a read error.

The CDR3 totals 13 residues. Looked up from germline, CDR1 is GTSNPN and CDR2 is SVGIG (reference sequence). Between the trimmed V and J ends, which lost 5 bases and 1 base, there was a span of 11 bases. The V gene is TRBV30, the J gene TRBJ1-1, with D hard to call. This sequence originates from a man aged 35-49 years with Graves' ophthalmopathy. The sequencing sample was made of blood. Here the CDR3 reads CAWAPVENTEAFF. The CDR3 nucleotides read TGTGCCTGGGCACCGGTGGAGAACACTGAAGCTTTCTTT. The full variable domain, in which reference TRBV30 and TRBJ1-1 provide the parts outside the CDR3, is SQTIHQWPATLVQPVGSPLSLECTVEGTSNPNLYWYRQAAGRGLQLLFYSVGIGQISSEVPQNLSASRPQDRQFILSSKKLLLSDSGFYLCAWAPVENTEAFFGQGTRLTVV.